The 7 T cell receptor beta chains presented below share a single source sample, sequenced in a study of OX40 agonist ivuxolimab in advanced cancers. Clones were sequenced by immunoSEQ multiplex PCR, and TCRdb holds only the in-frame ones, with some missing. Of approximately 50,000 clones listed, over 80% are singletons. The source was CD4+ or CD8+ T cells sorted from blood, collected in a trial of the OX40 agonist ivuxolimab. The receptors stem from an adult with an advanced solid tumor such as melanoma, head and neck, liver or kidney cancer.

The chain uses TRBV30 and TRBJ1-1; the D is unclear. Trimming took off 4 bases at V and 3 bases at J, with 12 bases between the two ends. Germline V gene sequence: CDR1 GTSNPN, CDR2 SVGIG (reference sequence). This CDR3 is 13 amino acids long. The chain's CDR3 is CAWNRARDTEAFF. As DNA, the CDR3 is TGTGCCTGGAACCGGGCCCGGGACACTGAAGCTTTCTTT.

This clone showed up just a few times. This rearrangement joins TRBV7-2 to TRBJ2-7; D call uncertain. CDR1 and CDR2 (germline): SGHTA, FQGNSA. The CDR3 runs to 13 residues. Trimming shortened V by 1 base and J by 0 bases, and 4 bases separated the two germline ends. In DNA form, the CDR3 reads TGTGCCAGCAGCTTAGACAGCTCCTACGAGCAGTACTTC. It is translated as CASSLDSSYEQYF.

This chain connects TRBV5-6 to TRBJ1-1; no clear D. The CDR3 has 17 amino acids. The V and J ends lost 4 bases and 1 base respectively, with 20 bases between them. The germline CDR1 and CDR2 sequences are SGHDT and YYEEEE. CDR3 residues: CASSQLRQSNANTEAFF. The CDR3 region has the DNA TGTGCCAGCAGCCAGCTAAGGCAGTCGAACGCGAACACTGAAGCTTTCTTT.

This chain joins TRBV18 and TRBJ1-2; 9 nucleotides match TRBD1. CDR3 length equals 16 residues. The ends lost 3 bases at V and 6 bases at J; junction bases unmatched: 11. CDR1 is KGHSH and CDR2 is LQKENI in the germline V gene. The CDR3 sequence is CASSPTGGTGRDGYTF. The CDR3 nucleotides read TGTGCCAGCTCACCCACCGGAGGGACAGGGAGGGATGGCTACACCTTC.

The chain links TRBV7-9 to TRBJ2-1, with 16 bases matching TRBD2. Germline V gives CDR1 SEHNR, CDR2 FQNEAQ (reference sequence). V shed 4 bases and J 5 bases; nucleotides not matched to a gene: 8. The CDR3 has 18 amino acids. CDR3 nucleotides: TGTGCCAGCAGCTCGGGACTAGCGGGGGGGCTATTGAACAATGAGCAGTTCTTC. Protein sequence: CASSSGLAGGLLNNEQFF.

The CDR3 DNA reads TGTGCCAGCAGTTACAATAATCGGGGGCAGCCCCAGCATTTT. Its translation is CASSYNNRGQPQHF. The chain is built from TRBV6-5 and TRBJ1-5; maybe TRBD1 (5 bases). Trimming pared 2 bases from V and 7 bases from J, leaving 12 bases between. The CDR3 sequence is 14 residues long. In germline, CDR1 is MNHEY, CDR2 SVGAGI.

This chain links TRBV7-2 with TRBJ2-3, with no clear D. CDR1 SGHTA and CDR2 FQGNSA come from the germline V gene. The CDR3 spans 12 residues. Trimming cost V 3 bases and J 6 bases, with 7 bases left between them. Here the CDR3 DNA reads TGTGCCAGCAGCTTTTTGTGGGATACGCAGTATTTT. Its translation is CASSFLWDTQYF.